This record covers a single T cell receptor beta chain. The data originate from a study of blood T cell repertoires in COVID-19. Across the whole study: COVID-19 samples collected from the United States, Italy and Spain covered acute and convalescent phases. In each case, the material was cDNA or gDNA derived from T cells, B-cell-depleted T cells, or PBMCs.

Per the authors' pipeline: Reference gene primer amplification gave nucleated cell count estimates. The table came from immunoSEQ multiplex PCR; TCRdb's copy has only in-frame clones and leaves some out. Clone size and V and J calls were adopted from that table, with D and trimming inferred from the DNA. The sample includes tens of thousands of clones, about nine tenths of them seen just once. V was clipped by 3 bases and J by 2 bases, with 13 bases between them. Germline CDR1 is MDHEN and CDR2 is SYDVKM. CDR3 length equals 15 residues. The source material was peripheral blood. The clonotype originates from a human donor in a cohort sampled during active COVID-19. The chain is built from TRBV28 and TRBJ2-5, with a tentative D call TRBD2 (6 bases). CDR3 protein: CASSFRASEQETQYF. The CDR3 DNA sequence: TGTGCCAGCAGTTTTCGGGCTAGCGAGCAAGAGACCCAGTACTTC. Using reference TRBV28 and TRBJ2-5 for the parts outside the CDR3, the full variable domain is DVKVTQSSRYLVKRTGEKVFLECVQDMDHENMFWYRQDPGLGLRLIYFSYDVKMKEKGDIPEGYSVSREKKERFSLILESASTNQTSMYLCASSFRASEQETQYFGPGTRLLVL.